This TCR beta chain was profiled in a study of cytomegalovirus exposure and HLA in healthy donors. Study in general: Most genotyped donors, around 86% of about 430, had Caucasian-associated genetic ancestry. Whole-study findings and limits: Per a prior analysis, the majority of TCR beta V segments were productive roughly 87% or roughly 30% of the time. With further analysis later on, most CMV-associated TCR beta chains appeared HLA-restricted. Analysis performed later showed TCR beta chains linked to HLA being more clonally expanded than equally common others.

The germline V gene encodes CDR1 SGHVS and CDR2 FQNEAQ. V was clipped by 5 bases and J by 5 bases; unmatched bases: 13. The CDR3 has 17 amino acids. Comments on this clone: Its antigen is as yet unknown.

Both 60 Vbeta primers and 13 Jbeta primers went into the PCR. Clones were read by immunoSEQ multiplex PCR, and TCRdb kept only the in-frame ones, dropping some. The sample holds 210,000 or so clones, 77% seen once. This TCR came from a woman between 55 and 75 years old in good health and CMV-seropositive. The chain is built from TRBV7-8 and TRBJ2-2; 8 nucleotides agree with TRBD1. The specimen was PBMCs. In nucleotides, the CDR3 is TGTGCCAGCAGCCTACATGGAAGGACAGGGCATACCGGGGAGCTGTTTTTT. Translated: CASSLHGRTGHTGELFF.